Included here is one T cell receptor beta chain sequence, with context. Assay used: immunoSEQ multiplex PCR; TCRdb lists only in-frame clones, some missing. Found here are 100,000 to 150,000 clones, 65% to 90% of them singletons; the top ten hold 2.3%. The sample belongs to a study of blood T cell repertoires in COVID-19. Symptom resolution, clearance, or two negative PCRs marked donors in Cohort 3 as recovered. V trimming: 0 bases; J trimming: 4 bases; junction bases outside the gene matches: 4. CDR1 and CDR2 (germline): SGHRS, YFSETQ. The CDR3 contains 16 residues. Material: PBMCs or T cells enriched from blood (not recorded which). The rearrangement links TRBV5-1 to TRBJ2-3; 11 positions agree with TRBD2. The origin of this receptor is a woman between 50 and 59 years old who had recovered from COVID-19. The CDR3 bases are TGCGCCAGCAGCTTGGCGGGACTAGCGGTGTCAGATACGCAGTATTTT. It specifies CASSLAGLAVSDTQYF.